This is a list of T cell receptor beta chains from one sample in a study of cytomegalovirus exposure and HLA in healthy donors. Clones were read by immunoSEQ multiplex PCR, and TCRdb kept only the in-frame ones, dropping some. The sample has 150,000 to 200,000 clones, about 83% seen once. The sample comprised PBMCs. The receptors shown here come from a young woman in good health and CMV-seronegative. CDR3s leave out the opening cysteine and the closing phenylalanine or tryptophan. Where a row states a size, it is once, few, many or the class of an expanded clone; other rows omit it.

ASSLDRDYGYT,11,few,TRBJ1-2,TRBV5-1
AWSVSLTGVYGYT,13,.,TRBJ1-2,TRBV30
ASSLDSYGYT,10,.,TRBJ1-2,TRBV5-1
ASSPTTGNYEQY,12,.,TRBJ2-7,TRBV5-1
ASSSSRGYEQY,11,.,TRBJ2-7,TRBV7-6
ASTNRDTHNEKLF,13,.,TRBJ1-4,TRBV5-1
ASSLGQGSEGETQY,14,.,TRBJ2-5,TRBV18
ASSEFEGMNTEAF,13,.,TRBJ1-1,TRBV6-1
ASSLGPRDSFNQPQH,15,.,TRBJ1-5,TRBV5-6
ASSQVVTGEETQY,13,.,TRBJ2-5,TRBV4-2
ASSRQTGVGEKLF,13,.,TRBJ1-4,TRBV7-9
ASSSRQGYSYNEQF,14,.,TRBJ2-1,TRBV7-9
ASSPGDRLSPYYGYT,15,.,TRBJ1-2,TRBV27
ASSFRVETQY,10,.,TRBJ2-5,TRBV7-9
ASSTAGTGRTQPQH,14,once,TRBJ1-5,TRBV27
ASREKRERRDTQY,13,.,TRBJ2-3,TRBV10-2
ASSLVSGGVNNEQF,14,.,TRBJ2-1,TRBV7-2
ASSPWGLAGVQETQY,15,once,TRBJ2-5,TRBV5-1
ASSLAAGFNEQF,12,.,TRBJ2-1,TRBV5-4
ASNSRWGDEKLF,12,.,TRBJ1-4,TRBV6-1
ASSLDRGGSTDTQY,14,.,TRBJ2-3,TRBV5-1
ASSLVYGERETQY,13,.,TRBJ2-5,TRBV7-2
ATLYDRDTEAF,11,.,TRBJ1-1,TRBV7-9
ASSAGDRGYSPLH,13,.,TRBJ1-6,TRBV7-3
ASSLTGLEMTYEQY,14,.,TRBJ2-7,TRBV7-9
ASSLVPGPQPQH,12,once,TRBJ1-5,TRBV5-1
ASSKWGLAGDYEQF,14,.,TRBJ2-1,TRBV25-1
ASSVEFAGSHYNEQF,15,.,TRBJ2-1,TRBV6-1
ASSLAEGGNTIY,12,.,TRBJ1-3,TRBV5-4
ASSFSQGAPNEQF,13,.,TRBJ2-1,TRBV5-1
ASSGGPSYEQY,11,.,TRBJ2-7,TRBV11-3
ASSHLLGGRGSGELF,15,.,TRBJ2-2,TRBV4-1
ASSDVPRGPSGANVLT,16,.,TRBJ2-6,TRBV6-4
ASSLDATSGTGNEQF,15,.,TRBJ2-1,TRBV7-6
ASSRPGRNEQF,11,.,TRBJ2-1,TRBV7-6
ASSPLGQGIHGYT,13,.,TRBJ1-2,TRBV6-5
ASSPTSGRVHGELF,14,.,TRBJ2-2,TRBV5-5
ASSLETGNYGYT,12,once,TRBJ1-2,TRBV11-2
ASIKQINYGYT,11,.,TRBJ1-2,TRBV5-8